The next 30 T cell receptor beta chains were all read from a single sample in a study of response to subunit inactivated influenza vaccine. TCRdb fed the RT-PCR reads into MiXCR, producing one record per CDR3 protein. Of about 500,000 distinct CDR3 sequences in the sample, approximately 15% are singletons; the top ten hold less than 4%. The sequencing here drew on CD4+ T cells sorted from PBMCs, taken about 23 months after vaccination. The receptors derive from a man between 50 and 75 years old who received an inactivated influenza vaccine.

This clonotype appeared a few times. In DNA form, the CDR3 reads TGTGCCAGCAGCTTATTCTCCCGGGGACTAGCGGAAACAGGCTACGAGCAGTACTTC. Residues: CASSLFSRGLAETGYEQYF. The J gene is TRBJ2-7, the V gene TRBV7-6; 11 nucleotides line up with TRBD2. Germline CDR1 is SGHVS and CDR2 is FNYEAQ. The V and J ends lost 2 bases and 3 bases, in that order; junction bases with no gene match: 15. The CDR3 spans 19 residues.

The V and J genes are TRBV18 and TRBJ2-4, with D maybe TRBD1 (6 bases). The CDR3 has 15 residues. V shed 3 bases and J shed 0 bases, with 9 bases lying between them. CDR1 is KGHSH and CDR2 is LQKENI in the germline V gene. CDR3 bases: TGTGCCAGCTCACCGGGGACACCAGCCAAAAACATTCAGTACTTC. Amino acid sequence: CASSPGTPAKNIQYF.

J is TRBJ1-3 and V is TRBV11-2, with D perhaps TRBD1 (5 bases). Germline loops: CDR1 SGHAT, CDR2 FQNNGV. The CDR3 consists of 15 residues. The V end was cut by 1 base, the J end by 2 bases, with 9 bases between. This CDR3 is CASSLVGGTGNTIYF. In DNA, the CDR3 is TGTGCCAGCAGCTTAGTGGGGGGAACTGGAAACACCATATATTTT.

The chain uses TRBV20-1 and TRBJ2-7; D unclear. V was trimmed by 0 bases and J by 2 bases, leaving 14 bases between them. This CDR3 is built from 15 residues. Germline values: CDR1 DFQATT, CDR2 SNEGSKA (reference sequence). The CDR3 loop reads CSARDLSALAYEQYF. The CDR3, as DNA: TGCAGTGCTAGAGATCTGTCAGCTCTTGCCTACGAGCAGTACTTC.

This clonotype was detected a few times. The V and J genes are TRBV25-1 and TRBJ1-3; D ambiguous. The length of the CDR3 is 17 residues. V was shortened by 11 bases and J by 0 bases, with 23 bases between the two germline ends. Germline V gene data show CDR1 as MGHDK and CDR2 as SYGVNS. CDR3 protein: CASARTDLSLSGNTIYF. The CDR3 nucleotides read TGTGCCTCAGCACGTACAGATCTCTCCCTCTCTGGAAACACCATATATTTT.

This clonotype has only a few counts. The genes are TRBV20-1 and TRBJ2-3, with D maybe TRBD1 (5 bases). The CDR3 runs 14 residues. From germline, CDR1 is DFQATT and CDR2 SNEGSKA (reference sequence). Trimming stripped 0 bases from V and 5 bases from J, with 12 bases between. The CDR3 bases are TGCAGTGCTAGAGATGGGGCTAGTTTAGATACGCAGTATTTT. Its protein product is CSARDGASLDTQYF.

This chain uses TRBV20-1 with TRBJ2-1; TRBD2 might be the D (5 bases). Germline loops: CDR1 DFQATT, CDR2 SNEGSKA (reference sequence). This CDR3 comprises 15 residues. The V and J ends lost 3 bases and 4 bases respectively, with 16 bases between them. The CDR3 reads CSARLEEWGYNEQFF. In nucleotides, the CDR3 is TGCAGTGCTAGGTTGGAGGAGTGGGGATACAATGAGCAGTTCTTC.

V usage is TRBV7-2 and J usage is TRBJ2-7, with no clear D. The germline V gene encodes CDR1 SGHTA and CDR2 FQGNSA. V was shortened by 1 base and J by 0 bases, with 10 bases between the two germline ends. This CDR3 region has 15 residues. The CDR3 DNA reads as TGTGCCAGCAGCTTAGTCGCATGGAGCTCCTACGAGCAGTACTTC. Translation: CASSLVAWSSYEQYF.

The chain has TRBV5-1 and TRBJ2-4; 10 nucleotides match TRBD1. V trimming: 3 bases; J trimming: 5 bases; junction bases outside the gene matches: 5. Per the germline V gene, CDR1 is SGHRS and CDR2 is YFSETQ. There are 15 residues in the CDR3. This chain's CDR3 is CASSWGQGSQNIQYF. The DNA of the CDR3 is TGCGCCAGCAGCTGGGGACAGGGGAGCCAAAACATTCAGTACTTC.

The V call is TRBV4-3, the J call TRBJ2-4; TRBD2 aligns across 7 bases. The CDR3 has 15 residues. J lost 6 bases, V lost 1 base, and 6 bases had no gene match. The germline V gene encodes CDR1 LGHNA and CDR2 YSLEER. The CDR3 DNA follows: TGCGCCAGCAGCCAAGCGGGAGGCCGGGGAAACATTCAGTACTTC. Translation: CASSQAGGRGNIQYF.

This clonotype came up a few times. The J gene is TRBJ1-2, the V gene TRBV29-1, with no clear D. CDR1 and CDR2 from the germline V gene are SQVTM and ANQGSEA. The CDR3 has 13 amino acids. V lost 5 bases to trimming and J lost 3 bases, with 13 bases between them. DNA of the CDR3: TGCAGCGTTAGACGGCAGTCGGACTATGGCTACACCTTC. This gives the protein CSVRRQSDYGYTF.

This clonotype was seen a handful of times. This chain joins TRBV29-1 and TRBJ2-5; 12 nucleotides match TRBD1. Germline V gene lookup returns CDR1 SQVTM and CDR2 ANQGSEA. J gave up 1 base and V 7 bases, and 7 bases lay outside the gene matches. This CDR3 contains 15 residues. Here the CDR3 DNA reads TGCAGCGCTCCGGGACAGGGGGCCGTCCAAGAGACCCAGTACTTC. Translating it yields CSAPGQGAVQETQYF.

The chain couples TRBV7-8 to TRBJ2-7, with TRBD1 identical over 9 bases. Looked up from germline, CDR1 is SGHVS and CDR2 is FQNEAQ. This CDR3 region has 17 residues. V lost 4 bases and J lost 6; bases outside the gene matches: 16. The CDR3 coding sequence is TGTGCCAGCAGCTATTTCCTCAAACCGGGACAGGGTGCCGAGCAGTACTTC. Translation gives CASSYFLKPGQGAEQYF.

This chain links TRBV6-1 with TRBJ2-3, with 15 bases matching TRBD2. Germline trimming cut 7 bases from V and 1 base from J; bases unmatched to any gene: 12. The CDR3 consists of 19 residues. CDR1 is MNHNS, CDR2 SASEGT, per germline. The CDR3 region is CASTPPGLAGGHGTDTQYF. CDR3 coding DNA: TGTGCCAGCACGCCCCCCGGACTAGCGGGGGGGCATGGCACAGATACGCAGTATTTT.

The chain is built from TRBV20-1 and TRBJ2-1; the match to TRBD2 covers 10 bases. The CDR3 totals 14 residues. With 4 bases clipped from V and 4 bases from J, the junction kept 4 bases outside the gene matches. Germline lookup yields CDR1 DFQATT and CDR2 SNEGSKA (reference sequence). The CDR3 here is CSATKREGYNEQFF. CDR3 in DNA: TGCAGTGCTACCAAGCGGGAGGGTTACAATGAGCAGTTCTTC.

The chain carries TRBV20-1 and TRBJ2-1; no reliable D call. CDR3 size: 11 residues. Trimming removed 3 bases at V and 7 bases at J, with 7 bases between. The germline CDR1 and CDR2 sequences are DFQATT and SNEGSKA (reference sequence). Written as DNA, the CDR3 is TGCAGTGCTAGGTTCGGTAATGAGCAGTTCTTC. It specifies CSARFGNEQFF.

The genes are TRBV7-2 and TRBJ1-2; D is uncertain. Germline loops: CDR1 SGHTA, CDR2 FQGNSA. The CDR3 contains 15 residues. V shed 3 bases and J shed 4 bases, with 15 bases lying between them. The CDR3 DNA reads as TGTGCCAGCAGCTTGTTCCCCCGGAGCCTCTATGGCTACACCTTC. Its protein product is CASSLFPRSLYGYTF.

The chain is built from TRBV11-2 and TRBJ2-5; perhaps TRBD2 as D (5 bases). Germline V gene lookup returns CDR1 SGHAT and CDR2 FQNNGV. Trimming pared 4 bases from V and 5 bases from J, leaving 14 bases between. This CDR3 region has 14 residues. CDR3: CASSSPRGWETQYF. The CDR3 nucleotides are TGTGCCAGCAGCTCCCCCCGGGGTTGGGAGACCCAGTACTTC.

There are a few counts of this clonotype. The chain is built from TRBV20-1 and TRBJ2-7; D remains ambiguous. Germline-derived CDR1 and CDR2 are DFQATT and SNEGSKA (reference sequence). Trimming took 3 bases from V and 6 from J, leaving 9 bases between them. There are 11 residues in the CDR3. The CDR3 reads CSASTASEQYF. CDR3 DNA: TGCAGTGCTAGTACGGCGTCCGAGCAGTACTTC.

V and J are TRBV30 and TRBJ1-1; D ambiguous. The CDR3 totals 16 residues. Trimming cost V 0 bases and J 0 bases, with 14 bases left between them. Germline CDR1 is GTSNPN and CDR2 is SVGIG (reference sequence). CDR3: CAWSVEDDLMNTEAFF. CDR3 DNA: TGTGCCTGGAGTGTAGAGGACGACCTAATGAACACTGAAGCTTTCTTT.

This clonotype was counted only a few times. DNA for the CDR3: TGTGCCTGGACCCCCAACCCGAGGGCAGATACGCAGTATTTT. This sequence encodes CAWTPNPRADTQYF. The rearrangement uses TRBV30 and TRBJ2-3, with D possibly TRBD2 on 5 matching bases. The CDR3 runs 14 residues. Trimming removed 4 bases at V and 4 bases at J, with 15 bases between. Germline CDR1 reads GTSNPN; CDR2 reads SVGIG (reference sequence).

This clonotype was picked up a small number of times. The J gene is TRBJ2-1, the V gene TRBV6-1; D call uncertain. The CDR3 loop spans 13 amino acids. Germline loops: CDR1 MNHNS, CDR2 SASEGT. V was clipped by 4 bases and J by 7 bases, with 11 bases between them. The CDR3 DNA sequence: TGTGCCAGCAGTGTAGTTGTTGGGAATGAGCAGTTCTTC. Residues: CASSVVVGNEQFF.

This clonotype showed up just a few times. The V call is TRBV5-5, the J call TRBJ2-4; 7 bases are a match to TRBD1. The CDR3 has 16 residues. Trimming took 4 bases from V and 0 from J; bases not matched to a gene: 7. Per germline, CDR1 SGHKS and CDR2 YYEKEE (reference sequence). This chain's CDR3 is CASSHQGDLAKNIQYF. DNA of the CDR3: TGTGCCAGCAGCCACCAGGGGGATCTAGCCAAAAACATTCAGTACTTC.

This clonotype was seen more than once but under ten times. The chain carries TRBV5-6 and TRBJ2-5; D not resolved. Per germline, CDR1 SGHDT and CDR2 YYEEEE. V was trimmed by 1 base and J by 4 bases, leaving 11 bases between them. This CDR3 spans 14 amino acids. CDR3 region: CASSLYQNRETQYF. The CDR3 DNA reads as TGTGCCAGCAGCTTGTACCAAAATCGAGAGACCCAGTACTTC.

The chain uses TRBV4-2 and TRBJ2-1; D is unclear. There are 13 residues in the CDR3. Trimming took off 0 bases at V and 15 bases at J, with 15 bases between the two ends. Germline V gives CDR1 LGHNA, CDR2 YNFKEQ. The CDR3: CASSQDRWRQRFF. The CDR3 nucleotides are TGTGCCAGCAGCCAAGATAGGTGGCGCCAGCGGTTCTTC.

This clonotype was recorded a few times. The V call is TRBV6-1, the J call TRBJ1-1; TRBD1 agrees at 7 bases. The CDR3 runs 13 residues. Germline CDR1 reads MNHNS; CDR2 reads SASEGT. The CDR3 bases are TGTGCGGGACGGGGACAGTTGAACACTGAAGCTTTCTTT. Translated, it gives CAGRGQLNTEAFF.

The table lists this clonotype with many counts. CDR3 residues: CSGTSGSRNEQFF. The DNA for the CDR3 is TGCAGTGGAACTAGCGGGAGTCGCAATGAGCAGTTCTTC. The rearrangement joins TRBV20-1 to TRBJ2-1, with TRBD2 identical over 11 bases. Trimming at V came to 7 bases and at J to 6 bases, leaving 5 bases not matched to a gene. This CDR3 is 13 amino acids long. CDR1 is DFQATT and CDR2 is SNEGSKA in the germline V gene (reference sequence).

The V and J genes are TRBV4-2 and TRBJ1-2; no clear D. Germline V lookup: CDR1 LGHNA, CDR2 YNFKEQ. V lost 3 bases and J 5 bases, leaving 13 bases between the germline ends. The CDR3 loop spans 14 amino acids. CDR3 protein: CASSHRRSRYGYTF. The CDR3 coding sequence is TGTGCCAGCAGCCATCGTCGCAGTCGTTATGGCTACACCTTC.

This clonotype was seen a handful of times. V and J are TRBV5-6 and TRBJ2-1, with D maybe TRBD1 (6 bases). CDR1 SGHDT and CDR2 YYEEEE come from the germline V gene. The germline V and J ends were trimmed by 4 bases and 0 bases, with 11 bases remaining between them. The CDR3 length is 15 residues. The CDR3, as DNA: TGTGCCAGCAGCAAGAAACAGGGCTCCTACAATGAGCAGTTCTTC. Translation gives CASSKKQGSYNEQFF.

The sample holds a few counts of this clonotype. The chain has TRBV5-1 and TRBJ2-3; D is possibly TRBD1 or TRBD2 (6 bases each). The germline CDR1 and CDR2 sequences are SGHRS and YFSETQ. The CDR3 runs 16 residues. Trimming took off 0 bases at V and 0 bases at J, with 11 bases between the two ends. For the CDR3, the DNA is TGCGCCAGCAGCTTGGGAGGGGGGCCTAGCACAGATACGCAGTATTTT. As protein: CASSLGGGPSTDTQYF.